The rows below give T cell receptor beta chains drawn from one sample of a study of control samples from healthy donors and cancer patients. The data were produced by immunoSEQ multiplex PCR, yet TCRdb's version contains in-frame clones alone and is incomplete. The sample gives some 120,000 clones, around 91% of which show up once; approximately 1.1% is in the top ten. Sequenced input: PBMCs. All receptors derive from a woman aged 45 to 65 with colorectal cancer. CDR3s include the opening cysteine and the closing phenylalanine or tryptophan. The D gene is left open where the match is weak. Part of the rows lack a size; the others show once, few, many or a class for expanded clones.

abundance	v_gene	j_gene	d_gene	CDR3nt	CDR3aa
once	TRBV18	TRBJ1-4	.	TGTGCCAGCTCACCGCGTGGGAGTGAGGAAAAACTGTTTTTT	CASSPRGSEEKLFF
few	TRBV10-3	TRBJ2-2	TRBD2	TGTGCCATCAGCCCGAGGGGCGGGAGTGGTTCCGGGGAGCTGTTTTTT	CAISPRGGSGSGELFF
.	TRBV5-1	TRBJ2-6	.	TGCGCCAGCAGGGGAATCTCTGGGGCCAACGTCCTGACTTTC	CASRGISGANVLTF
.	TRBV7-3	TRBJ2-1	TRBD2	TGTGCCAGCAGCTTATCGGGTAGCGGGGTTTACGAGCAGTTCTTC	CASSLSGSGVYEQFF
few	TRBV5-6	TRBJ2-3	.	TGTGCCAGCAGCTTGGTACAGTCTGATTCGAATGCGCAGTATTTT	CASSLVQSDSNAQYF
.	TRBV2	TRBJ1-4	.	TGTGCCAGCGGCCTGGACAACCAAAATGAAAAACTGTTTTTT	CASGLDNQNEKLFF
.	TRBV6-5	TRBJ2-7	.	TGTGCCAGCAGTTACTCGAGTCCTGGGGCCGGGTACGAGCAGTACTTC	CASSYSSPGAGYEQYF
.	TRBV12-3/TRBV12-4	TRBJ2-1	.	TGTGCCAGTAGCCGGGACGTGGTTAATGAGCAGTTCTTC	CASSRDVVNEQFF
once	TRBV20-1	TRBJ1-1	.	TGCAGTGCTAGTTCCCCAGGGACGAGAAACACTGAAGCTTTCTTT	CSASSPGTRNTEAFF
.	TRBV10-1	TRBJ2-7	TRBD1	TGCGCCAGCAGTGAGTCGTGGGCCTGGGGGACAGCAACCTACGAGCAGTACTTC	CASSESWAWGTATYEQYF
.	TRBV3-1/TRBV3-2	TRBJ2-1	TRBD2	TGTGCCAGCAGCCGTACGGGACTAGTGAATGAGCAGTTCTTC	CASSRTGLVNEQFF
.	TRBV2	TRBJ1-2	TRBD1	TGTGCCAGCAGTTTCGGACAGGGGGCCTACTATGGCTACACCTTC	CASSFGQGAYYGYTF
.	TRBV6-1	TRBJ1-2	.	TGTGCCAGCAGTGAAGATCAGGCCTATGGCTACACCTTC	CASSEDQAYGYTF
.	TRBV6-5	TRBJ2-7	.	TGTGCCAGCAGTTACGGACACTTAGGTAGATACGAGCAGTACTTC	CASSYGHLGRYEQYF
.	TRBV7-3	TRBJ2-3	.	TGTGCCAGCAGCTTATTCGGAGGGAGCACAGATACGCAGTATTTT	CASSLFGGSTDTQYF
.	TRBV28	TRBJ2-7	.	TGTGCCAGCAGTCCTTTCGGAGATCCCTACGAGCAGTACTTC	CASSPFGDPYEQYF
.	TRBV9	TRBJ1-1	TRBD1	TGTGCCAGCAGCCCCGGACAGGGAAGGACAGCTTTCTTT	CASSPGQGRTAFF
.	TRBV19	TRBJ1-2	.	TGTGCCAGTAGTATCCGAGCTTTCCGCGGATCCTATGGCTACACCTTC	CASSIRAFRGSYGYTF
.	TRBV5-1	TRBJ2-7	TRBD1	TGCGCCAGCAGCTTCCACCGGGACAGGACCTACGAGCAGTACTTC	CASSFHRDRTYEQYF
.	TRBV7-2	TRBJ2-2	.	TGTGCCAGCAGCTTAGCGAGGCGCATAGGCACCGGGGAGCTGTTTTTT	CASSLARRIGTGELFF
.	TRBV19	TRBJ2-2	TRBD2	TGTGCCAGTAGTAGCCGGGACTACCGGAGGACCGGGGAGCTGTTTTTT	CASSSRDYRRTGELFF
.	TRBV6-6	TRBJ2-5	.	TGTGCCAGCAGTTACATCGGGGCTAGGGAGACCCAGTACTTC	CASSYIGARETQYF
.	TRBV2	TRBJ1-5	.	TGTGCCAGCAGTGAGACAGACAGCAATCAGCCCCAGCATTTT	CASSETDSNQPQHF
.	TRBV29-1	TRBJ2-7	TRBD1	TGCAGCGTCGCGCGGACAGGGGTCAACGAGCAGTACTTC	CSVARTGVNEQYF
.	TRBV30	TRBJ2-2	.	TGTGCCTGGAGTATTCAGGGAGTCGGGGAGCTGTTTTTT	CAWSIQGVGELFF
few	TRBV2	TRBJ1-6	.	TGTGCCAGCGGGTCCTCCACGGCCCGGAGGTATAATTCACCCCTCCACTTT	CASGSSTARRYNSPLHF
.	TRBV5-4	TRBJ2-2	.	TGTGCCAGCAGGCCGTTAAAAAGCGGCACCGGGGAGCTGTTTTTT	CASRPLKSGTGELFF
few	TRBV6-1	TRBJ1-5	.	TGTGCCAGCAGTGAAGTGGTGGTGGAGCCCCAGCATTTT	CASSEVVVEPQHF
.	TRBV3-1/TRBV3-2	TRBJ1-1	.	TGTGCCAGCGGTAAGGATTGGAGTGAAGCTTTCTTT	CASGKDWSEAFF
.	TRBV28	TRBJ1-2	.	TGTGCCAGCAGTTTAGACTATGGCTACACCTTC	CASSLDYGYTF
.	TRBV19	TRBJ1-6	.	TGTGCCAGTAGCCGTGGGGGGGGCGGAAATTCACCCCTCCACTTT	CASSRGGGGNSPLHF
.	TRBV11-2	TRBJ2-3	TRBD2	TGTGCCAGCAGCTTAGGCGGGAGAGACACAGATACGCAGTATTTT	CASSLGGRDTDTQYF
.	TRBV5-1	TRBJ1-1	.	TGCGCCAGCAGCTTGGGGGGAGGAAGAGAAGCTTTCTTT	CASSLGGGREAFF
.	TRBV30	TRBJ1-1	.	TGTGCCTGGAGCCGGGCAGCGGGGACTGAAGCTTTCTTT	CAWSRAAGTEAFF
.	TRBV15	TRBJ1-2	.	TGTGCCACCAGTGACCGAGGCGGAAGTTTTAACTATGGCTACACCTTC	CATSDRGGSFNYGYTF
.	TRBV29-1	TRBJ1-3	.	TGCAGCGTTGATACGGGGACTTCTGGAAACACCATATATTTT	CSVDTGTSGNTIYF
.	TRBV19	TRBJ1-1	.	TGTGCTTCGGGATTTGGGGGCGACACTGAAGCTTTCTTT	CASGFGGDTEAFF
.	TRBV7-2	TRBJ1-1	.	TGTGCCAGCAGCTTAGAGCGAGGAGTCCGGGGATCAGGGGTAGCTTTCTTT	CASSLERGVRGSGVAFF
.	TRBV7-9	TRBJ1-2	.	TGTGCCAGTAGCAACCCTGGGGAGCTTTATGGCTACACCTTC	CASSNPGELYGYTF
.	TRBV5-1	TRBJ1-3	.	TGCGCCAGCAGCTTGGAAGGGGGGGCTGGAAACACCATATATTTT	CASSLEGGAGNTIYF
.	TRBV19	TRBJ1-1	.	TGTGCCAGTATCCCATCCAACGGGACCTCACGGTTAATGAACACTGAAGCTTTCTTT	CASIPSNGTSRLMNTEAFF
.	TRBV5-6	TRBJ1-2	.	TGTGCCAGCAGCCTAGACTTAGCTTACTTCGATGGCTACACCTTC	CASSLDLAYFDGYTF
.	TRBV5-8	TRBJ2-3	TRBD2	TGTGCCAGCAGTTCACTAGCGGGAGTAGGAGATACGCAGTATTTT	CASSSLAGVGDTQYF
.	TRBV28	TRBJ2-2	TRBD2	TGTGCCAGCAGTTCCAGAGCGGGAGCGACCGGGGAGCTGTTTTTT	CASSSRAGATGELFF
.	TRBV18	TRBJ2-2	.	TGTGCCAGCTCACCCGCAGGGGTGGACACCGGGGAGCTGTTTTTT	CASSPAGVDTGELFF
.	TRBV20-1	TRBJ1-2	.	TGCAGTGCTGACCCGACTTTTTACACCTTC	CSADPTFYTF
.	TRBV12-3/TRBV12-4	TRBJ1-1	.	TGTGCCAGCAGTTCGCAGCTGAACACTGAAGCTTTCTTT	CASSSQLNTEAFF
.	TRBV5-4	TRBJ1-6	TRBD1	TGTGCCAGCAGCAGGGGGACAGGGACTAGTAGTTCACCCCTCCACTTT	CASSRGTGTSSSPLHF
.	TRBV27	TRBJ2-1	.	TGTGCCAGCAGTCTGGACGTAATCTCAGAGCAGTTCTTC	CASSLDVISEQFF
.	TRBV3-1/TRBV3-2	TRBJ2-3	.	TGTGCCAGCAGCCGAGGGCCTAGGGGAGGCACAGATACGCAGTATTTT	CASSRGPRGGTDTQYF
.	TRBV6-1	TRBJ1-1	TRBD1	TGTGCCAGCAGTGATGGGGGACAGTCCAAAACTGAAGCTTTCTTT	CASSDGGQSKTEAFF
.	TRBV7-6	TRBJ2-1	.	TGTGCCAGCAGCGTGGGCCTAGATGAGCAGTTCTTC	CASSVGLDEQFF
.	TRBV14	TRBJ2-2	TRBD1	TGTGCCAGCAGCCAACTCTGGACAGGGGGCACCGGGGAGCTGTTTTTT	CASSQLWTGGTGELFF
.	TRBV25-1	TRBJ2-1	TRBD1	TGTGCCAGCAGCACAGGGGTGTTATTTTCCTACAATGAGCAGTTCTTC	CASSTGVLFSYNEQFF